A selection of T cell receptor beta chains follows, all from one sample in a study of blood T cell repertoires in COVID-19. Produced via immunoSEQ multiplex PCR; TCRdb's table is partial and in-frame only. The sample shows over 150,000 clones, less than 95% of them seen only once. The sample consisted of peripheral blood. These receptors came from a man aged 50-59 years with acute or convalescent COVID-19. Both conserved end residues are part of each CDR3. D genes are given only for firm matches. Some rows mark clone size as missing; the rest say once, few, many or name a class of expanded clone.

>once|TRBV7-7|TRBJ2-1|TRBD1
TGTGCTAGCAGCTACGGGACAGGGCCGACCAATGAGCAGTTCTTC
CASSYGTGPTNEQFF
>-|TRBV4-1|TRBJ2-1|TRBD1
TGCGCCAGCAGCCTGCACAGGGGGAATAACAATGAGCAGTTCTTC
CASSLHRGNNNEQFF
>-|TRBV3-1/TRBV3-2|TRBJ1-4|-
TGTGCCAGCAGCCAGGGCGGGATATACGAAAAACTGTTTTTT
CASSQGGIYEKLFF
>-|TRBV18|TRBJ1-6|-
TGTGCCAGCTCATCCCTAGGGAGGGGAGATAATTCACCCCTCCACTTT
CASSSLGRGDNSPLHF
>-|TRBV5-1|TRBJ2-3|TRBD1
TGCGCCAGCAGCTCCAAAGAGGGGGCGGATACGCAGTATTTT
CASSSKEGADTQYF
>-|TRBV28|TRBJ1-2|TRBD1
TGTGCCATTCCAAAGGGACAGGGGGCCCTTAACTATGGCTACACCTTC
CAIPKGQGALNYGYTF
>-|TRBV4-1|TRBJ2-5|TRBD2
TGCGCCAGCAGCCAAGGGAAGACTAGCGGGGCGTACCAAGAGACCCAGTACTTC
CASSQGKTSGAYQETQYF
>-|TRBV7-3|TRBJ1-6|-
TGTGCCAGCAGCTTGGGGAGCTCCTATAATTCACCCCTCCACTTT
CASSLGSSYNSPLHF
>-|TRBV11-2|TRBJ1-6|-
TGTGCCAGCAGCTTTGCGGGCTCGCTTAATTCACCCCTCCACTTT
CASSFAGSLNSPLHF
>once|TRBV29-1|TRBJ2-7|TRBD1
TGCAGCGTTGAACTCCGGGACAGGGGTTACGAGCAGTACTTC
CSVELRDRGYEQYF
>-|TRBV25-1|TRBJ2-3|-
TGTGCCAGCAGCCGATTGGAGAGGGCCTGGGGCACAGATACGCAGTATTTT
CASSRLERAWGTDTQYF
>-|TRBV19|TRBJ1-2|TRBD1
TGTGCCAGTAGATTTAGGACAGGGGAATATGGCTACACCTTC
CASRFRTGEYGYTF
>-|TRBV10-3|TRBJ2-2|-
TGTGCCATCAGCGCCAATAGCGTGGACACCGGGGAGCTGTTTTTT
CAISANSVDTGELFF
>-|TRBV7-2|TRBJ1-1|-
TGTGCCAGCAGCTCGTTTCAGGACAGCGGCACTGAAGCTTTCTTT
CASSSFQDSGTEAFF